The following is a T cell receptor (beta chain) sequence with its context. CDR1 is KGHSH and CDR2 is LQKENI in the germline V gene. Between the trimmed V and J ends, which lost 2 bases and 5 bases, there was a span of 12 bases. The CDR3 is made up of 14 amino acids. This entry belongs to a study of blood T cell repertoires in COVID-19. Assay: immunoSEQ multiplex PCR; the TCRdb copy retains only in-frame clones and omits some. Of about 240,000 clones in the sample, roughly four fifths were seen once. This TCR derives from an older woman with active or convalescent COVID-19. Sequences were obtained from peripheral blood. The chain recombines TRBV18 with TRBJ2-5; TRBD1 might be the D (5 bases). CDR3 nucleotide sequence: TGTGCCAGCTCACCAGCCCCAGGGTCGGAGACCCAGTACTTC. Protein sequence: CASSPAPGSETQYF.